Listed here are 20 T cell receptor beta chains from one sample, sequenced in a study of cytomegalovirus exposure and HLA in healthy donors. The PCR employed 60 Vbeta primers together with 13 Jbeta primers. Clones were sequenced by immunoSEQ multiplex PCR, and TCRdb holds only the in-frame ones, with some missing. The sample holds more than 110,000 clones, 8.5% to 10% seen once. The sequenced sample was PBMCs. The receptors were gathered from a man in his fifties in good health and CMV-seronegative.

DNA of the CDR3: TGTGCCAGTAGTATCGTGGCAGAAGGAAACACCATATATTTT. Translation: CASSIVAEGNTIYF. This chain connects TRBV19 to TRBJ1-3; D ambiguous. Germline V gene sequence: CDR1 LNHDA, CDR2 SQIVND (reference sequence). The CDR3 contains 14 residues. Trimming took off 3 bases at V and 4 bases at J, with 10 bases between the two ends.

In its sample, this clone was seen a few times. The chain employs TRBV30 and TRBJ2-5, with 8 bases identical to TRBD1. CDR3 length: 13 residues. Trimming cost V 2 bases and J 4 bases; bases outside gene matches: 3. Germline V lookup: CDR1 GTSNPN, CDR2 SVGIG (reference sequence). The CDR3 reads CAWSRQGRETQYF. DNA for the CDR3: TGTGCCTGGAGTAGACAGGGGAGAGAGACCCAGTACTTC.

This clone turned up a few times. The chain joins TRBV27 to TRBJ1-1, with 7 positions matching TRBD1. CDR1 is MNHEY and CDR2 is SMNVEV in the germline V gene (reference sequence). This CDR3 comprises 15 residues. With V trimmed by 2 bases and J by 1 base, 4 bases remained unmatched. This CDR3 reads CASSLAGQPNTEAFF. DNA of the CDR3: TGTGCCAGCAGTTTAGCGGGACAGCCGAACACTGAAGCTTTCTTT.

This clone was observed a few times. J is TRBJ2-3 and V is TRBV6-1; D is perhaps TRBD1 (5 bases). Trimming took 2 bases from V and 4 from J, leaving 16 bases between them. CDR1 is MNHNS, CDR2 SASEGT, per germline. The length of the CDR3 is 16 residues. CDR3 sequence: CASSEIGQLSADTQYF. The CDR3 region has the DNA TGTGCCAGCAGTGAAATAGGACAACTCTCGGCAGATACGCAGTATTTT.

This clone showed up just a few times. The chain uses TRBV7-9 and TRBJ2-3, with 9 bases identical to TRBD2. The CDR3 spans 16 residues. The V and J ends lost 4 bases and 2 bases, in that order; junction bases with no gene match: 7. Germline lookup yields CDR1 SEHNR and CDR2 FQNEAQ (reference sequence). The CDR3 coding sequence is TGTGCCAGCAGCTGGGGGACTAGCTCCCCCACAGATACGCAGTATTTT. Translated: CASSWGTSSPTDTQYF. Full variable domain (rest looked up from reference TRBV7-9 and TRBJ2-3): DTGVSQNPRHKITKRGQNVTFRCDPISEHNRLYWYRQTLGQGPEFLTYFQNEAQLEKSRLLSDRFSAERPKGSFSTLEIQRTEQGDSAMYLCASSWGTSSPTDTQYFGPGTRLTVL.

In its sample, this clone was seen a few times. The chain is built from TRBV4-2 and TRBJ2-2; the match to TRBD2 covers 10 bases. From germline, CDR1 is LGHNA and CDR2 YNFKEQ. The length of the CDR3 is 17 residues. After removal of 1 base from V and 6 bases from J, the junction contained 8 bases not matched to a gene. The CDR3 is CASSQGPKREGPGELFF. As DNA, the CDR3 is TGTGCCAGCAGCCAAGGACCAAAGCGGGAGGGCCCCGGGGAGCTGTTTTTT.

This clone has only a few counts. The V and J genes are TRBV7-2 and TRBJ2-7; 9 nucleotides agree with TRBD2. CDR1 and CDR2 (germline): SGHTA, FQGNSA. This CDR3 comprises 15 residues. Unmatched junction bases numbered 4, after V lost 1 base and J lost 3 bases. The CDR3 sequence is CASSLGASGVYEQYF. As DNA, the CDR3 is TGTGCCAGCAGCTTAGGGGCTAGCGGGGTCTACGAGCAGTACTTC.

This clone has a handful of counts. V gene TRBV7-8 combines with J gene TRBJ1-2; 7 bases are shared with TRBD1. CDR1 is SGHVS and CDR2 is FQNEAQ in the germline V gene. V lost 5 bases, J lost 2 bases, and 8 bases stayed unmatched. The CDR3 has 15 amino acids. The CDR3 here is CASSRISTGNYGYTF. The CDR3 DNA reads TGTGCCAGCAGCCGAATATCGACAGGGAACTATGGCTACACCTTC.

This clone was counted between two and nine times. This chain connects TRBV4-1 to TRBJ2-7; tentative D call: TRBD1 (5 bases). Deletions cut 0 bases from V and 3 bases from J, with 12 bases between. The germline V gene has CDR1 MGHRA and CDR2 YSYEKL. This CDR3 contains 15 residues. CDR3 nucleotide sequence: TGCGCCAGCAGCCAAGACAGGGCCCTTCTCTACGAGCAGTACTTC. Translated, it gives CASSQDRALLYEQYF.

The chain links TRBV30 to TRBJ2-4, with D tentatively TRBD1 (5 bases). This CDR3 region has 14 residues. Between the trimmed V and J ends, which lost 2 bases and 7 bases, there was a span of 15 bases. Germline V lookup: CDR1 GTSNPN, CDR2 SVGIG (reference sequence). In DNA, the CDR3 is TGTGCCTGGAGTCCCGGATGGGGCTCGAACATTCAGTACTTC. Its translation is CAWSPGWGSNIQYF.

This clone has more than one count but fewer than ten. This chain joins TRBV4-1 and TRBJ1-2; D might be TRBD1 (6 bases). V was clipped by 3 bases and J by 1 base, with 15 bases between them. The CDR3 spans 16 residues. Germline V gene data show CDR1 as MGHRA and CDR2 as YSYEKL. The CDR3 protein is CASSHGGGAINYGYTF. The CDR3 DNA reads as TGCGCCAGCAGCCACGGAGGGGGGGCAATTAACTATGGCTACACCTTC.

V usage is TRBV20-1 and J usage is TRBJ2-1, with D uncertain. The CDR3 runs to 11 residues. Germline V CDR1 and CDR2: DFQATT, SNEGSKA (reference sequence). Trimming shortened V by 1 base and J by 5 bases, and 3 bases separated the two germline ends. CDR3: CSARADNEQFF. In nucleotides, the CDR3 is TGCAGTGCTAGAGCCGACAATGAGCAGTTCTTC.

About this clone itself: The DNA is omitted, as the CDR3 cannot be located on it reliably, and the CDR3 follows TCRdb's listing. The chain recombines TRBV5-1 with TRBJ1-2. The CDR3 extends over 13 residues, inclusive of both ends. From germline, CDR1 is SGHRS and CDR2 YFSETQ. CDR3 sequence: CASSFGRGNGYKF.

This chain joins TRBV30 and TRBJ2-2; 12 nucleotides agree with TRBD2. The trim removed 7 bases at V and 5 bases at J, leaving 5 bases unmatched. CDR3 length: 14 residues. CDR1 is GTSNPN and CDR2 is SVGIG in the germline V gene (reference sequence). This chain's CDR3 is CAYLAGGRTGELFF. The DNA for the CDR3 is TGTGCCTACCTAGCGGGAGGGCGAACCGGGGAGCTGTTTTTT. The whole variable domain, remainder taken from reference TRBV30 and TRBJ2-2, is SQTIHQWPATLVQPVGSPLSLECTVEGTSNPNLYWYRQAAGRGLQLLFYSVGIGQISSEVPQNLSASRPQDRQFILSSKKLLLSDSGFYLCAYLAGGRTGELFFGEGSRLTVL.

This clone was observed a handful of times. This chain connects TRBV5-4 to TRBJ1-2; 9 bases are a match to TRBD1. This CDR3 is 14 amino acids long. Germline CDR1 and CDR2: SGHNT and YYREEE (reference sequence). Trimming at V came to 5 bases and at J to 3 bases, leaving 5 bases not matched to a gene. The CDR3 nucleotides are TGTGCCAGCAGTTGGACAGGGGAGGACTATGGCTACACCTTC. The encoded protein is CASSWTGEDYGYTF.

The rearrangement links TRBV7-9 to TRBJ2-1; 9 nucleotides agree with TRBD2. The CDR3 extends over 15 amino acids. Germline-derived CDR1 and CDR2 are SEHNR and FQNEAQ (reference sequence). V lost 7 bases and J lost 4; bases outside the gene matches: 8. In DNA form, the CDR3 reads TGTGCCAGCACCCCAATAGCGGGAGAGTACAATGAGCAGTTCTTC. This encodes CASTPIAGEYNEQFF. The entire variable domain, with the rest obtained from reference TRBV7-9 and TRBJ2-1, is as follows: DTGVSQNPRHKITKRGQNVTFRCDPISEHNRLYWYRQTLGQGPEFLTYFQNEAQLEKSRLLSDRFSAERPKGSFSTLEIQRTEQGDSAMYLCASTPIAGEYNEQFFGPGTRLTVL.

The table lists this clone with a few counts. The CDR3 sequence: CASSRPGVQETQYF. CDR3 nucleotides: TGTGCCAGCAGTCGTCCGGGGGTGCAAGAGACCCAGTACTTC. This sequence joins TRBV7-2 and TRBJ2-5, with a weak D call TRBD2 (6 bases). CDR1 is SGHTA and CDR2 is FQGNSA in the germline V gene. The CDR3 contains 14 residues. V dropped 6 bases and J dropped 2 bases, with 13 bases sitting between them. Full variable domain (outside the CDR3, taken from reference TRBV7-2 and TRBJ2-5): GAGVSQSPSNKVTEKGKDVELRCDPISGHTALYWYRQSLGQGLEFLIYFQGNSAPDKSGLPSDRFSAERTGGSVSTLTIQRTQQEDSAVYLCASSRPGVQETQYFGPGTRLLVL.

This clone showed up just a few times. The genes are TRBV6-1 and TRBJ2-7; possibly TRBD2 for D (6 bases). Trimming cost V 5 bases and J 7 bases, with 9 bases left between them. The CDR3 contains 11 residues. Germline V CDR1 and CDR2: MNHNS, SASEGT. In DNA form, the CDR3 reads TGTGCCAGCAGTTCGCGGGGAGAGCAGTACTTC. Its protein product is CASSSRGEQYF.

This clone showed up just a few times. The chain uses TRBV7-3 and TRBJ2-2, with TRBD1 matching 10 bases. This CDR3 has 15 amino acids. J lost 7 bases, V lost 5 bases, and 7 bases had no gene match. CDR1 SGHTA and CDR2 FQGTGA come from the germline V gene. CDR3 in amino acids: CASSPRQGAVGELFF. The DNA for the CDR3 is TGTGCCAGCAGCCCGAGACAGGGGGCGGTCGGGGAGCTGTTTTTT.

This clone appeared a few times. The gene calls are TRBV30 and TRBJ2-1, with 9 bases lining up with TRBD2. The CDR3 has 11 amino acids. Trimming at V came to 3 bases and at J to 14 bases, leaving 5 bases not matched to a gene. Germline values: CDR1 GTSNPN, CDR2 SVGIG (reference sequence). Here the CDR3 reads CAWSSGGPEFF. As DNA, the CDR3 is TGTGCCTGGAGCAGCGGGGGGCCGGAGTTCTTC.